This TCR beta chain was identified in a study of blood T cells in healthy people across ages. The CDR3 length is 15 residues. Germline V CDR1 and CDR2: SGHRS, YFSETQ. A sample-barcoded 5' primer and a J-beta primer mix were used in a second PCR of roughly 6 to 11 cycles. Every cDNA molecule carried a tag from a template-switch adaptor bearing 12 random nucleotides. Using its own MiXCR run on the 5' RACE reads, TCRdb lists one record per CDR3 protein. Of hundreds of thousands of distinct CDR3 sequences listed, about a quarter were seen once; the top ten hold 3% to 4%. This sample was also put to use in a study of T cells of mothers and their children. This second report adds: Related mother-child pairs shared marginally more repertoire than unrelated pairs, though not significantly. There were no persistent microchimeric T cell clones detected.

The genes are TRBV5-1 and TRBJ2-5; 7 bases line up with TRBD1. The tail of the sequence fits TRBJ2-7 better, so the J call may be wrong. The source of this sequence is a boy aged 2 to 10 in good health. The material sequenced was blood. CDR3 bases: TGCGCCAGCACCGCGGGTGTAGGGGGCAAGTACGAGCAGTACTTC. As protein: CASTAGVGGKYEQYF.